These T cell receptor beta chains were read from a single sample in a study of beta chain features in type 1 diabetes. Method: immunoSEQ multiplex PCR; TCRdb's copy keeps in-frame clones and lacks some. This repertoire shows roughly 100,000 clones, 25% to 35% found once; its top ten account for more than 0.45%. The sequenced sample was central memory CD4+ T cells from blood. The receptors here all came from a woman younger than 35 with type 1 diabetes. CDR3s include the opening cysteine and the closing phenylalanine or tryptophan. Fields, in order: J gene, V gene, clone size, D gene, CDR3 DNA, CDR3 protein. A D gene is named only where the DNA matches it firmly. Where a row states a size, it is once, few, many or the class of an expanded clone; other rows omit it.

J: TRBJ2-1; V: TRBV5-5; size: few; D: TRBD1; DNA: TGTGCCAGCAGCGCCTATGGTACCGGGACAGGGAAGTTCTTC; CDR3: CASSAYGTGTGKFF
J: TRBJ1-1; V: TRBV29-1; size: many; D: TRBD1; DNA: TGCAGCGTTCCGAGGGACAGCTCTAAAGCTTTCTTT; CDR3: CSVPRDSSKAFF
J: TRBJ1-1; V: TRBV6-1; size: .; D: .; DNA: TGTGCCAGCAGTGAAACCGGTGGACAGGAAGCTTTCTTT; CDR3: CASSETGGQEAFF
J: TRBJ1-1; V: TRBV11-3; size: .; D: .; DNA: TGTGCCAGCAGCTTAGATGTACTCACTGAAGCTTTCTTT; CDR3: CASSLDVLTEAFF
J: TRBJ2-1; V: TRBV27; size: .; D: .; DNA: TGTGCCAGCAGACCCCAGCGGGCTTCCTACAATGAGCAGTTCTTC; CDR3: CASRPQRASYNEQFF
J: TRBJ2-4; V: TRBV2; size: .; D: TRBD2; DNA: TGTGCCAGCAAAGAGCAGGGCGGGAGTTGGTCCTTTAGGGCCAAAAACATTCAGTACTTC; CDR3: CASKEQGGSWSFRAKNIQYF
J: TRBJ2-1; V: TRBV7-3; size: .; D: TRBD2; DNA: TGTGCCAGCAGCGCGAGCGGGAACTCCTACAATGAGCAGTTCTTC; CDR3: CASSASGNSYNEQFF
J: TRBJ2-2; V: TRBV28; size: .; D: TRBD2; DNA: TGTGCCAGCAGTCTGCCCCGGGGGGACCCGGGAGGGAACACCGGGGAGCTGTTTTTT; CDR3: CASSLPRGDPGGNTGELFF
J: TRBJ2-1; V: TRBV9; size: .; D: .; DNA: TGTGCCAGCAGCGTGAGGCCGGACTCCTACAATGAGCAGTTCTTC; CDR3: CASSVRPDSYNEQFF
J: TRBJ1-5; V: TRBV4-3; size: few; D: .; DNA: TGCGCCAGCAGCCAGAACGCAGGGGTAGGCAATCAGCCCCAGCATTTT; CDR3: CASSQNAGVGNQPQHF
J: TRBJ2-3; V: TRBV7-2; size: .; D: .; DNA: TGTGCCAGCAGCTTATGGGGCGGCCGCACAGATACGCAGTATTTT; CDR3: CASSLWGGRTDTQYF
J: TRBJ1-1; V: TRBV6-5; size: .; D: TRBD1; DNA: TGTGCCGCCATCGGCGGGACAGGGGGCACTGAAGCTTTCTTT; CDR3: CAAIGGTGGTEAFF
J: TRBJ2-1; V: TRBV9; size: .; D: TRBD2; DNA: TGTGCCAGCAGCGTAGCCGGACTAGCGGGAGCTGAGCAGTTCTTC; CDR3: CASSVAGLAGAEQFF
J: TRBJ1-1; V: TRBV5-1; size: .; D: TRBD1; DNA: TGCGCCAGCAGCTTGGGGGGACAGGCCCCTGAAGCTTTCTTT; CDR3: CASSLGGQAPEAFF
J: TRBJ2-3; V: TRBV4-2; size: few; D: TRBD2; DNA: TGTGCCAGCAGCCAAGCGGCGGGGGATCGCACAGATACGCAGTATTTT; CDR3: CASSQAAGDRTDTQYF
J: TRBJ1-3; V: TRBV5-1; size: .; D: .; DNA: TGCGCCAGCAGCTTGGAGGGGAACTCTGGAAACACCATATATTTT; CDR3: CASSLEGNSGNTIYF
J: TRBJ1-2; V: TRBV28; size: .; D: .; DNA: TGTGCCAGCAGTTACCGAACAGGGTCGGCCACCTTC; CDR3: CASSYRTGSATF
J: TRBJ2-1; V: TRBV4-3; size: few; D: TRBD2; DNA: TGCGCCAGCAGCCAAATAAGAGGGAGGGGCGGAATCTACAATGAGCAGTTCTTC; CDR3: CASSQIRGRGGIYNEQFF
J: TRBJ2-4; V: TRBV28; size: few; D: TRBD2; DNA: TGTGCCAGCACGGGAGGAGCCAAAAACATTCAGTACTTC; CDR3: CASTGGAKNIQYF
J: TRBJ2-7; V: TRBV19; size: .; D: TRBD1; DNA: TGTGCCAGTAGTATCTTCGGACAGGGCTCCTACGAGCAGTACTTC; CDR3: CASSIFGQGSYEQYF
J: TRBJ1-1; V: TRBV10-1; size: few; D: .; DNA: TGCGCCAGCAGGGTTGACATGAACACTGAAGCTTTCTTT; CDR3: CASRVDMNTEAFF
J: TRBJ2-1; V: TRBV18; size: few; D: TRBD2; DNA: TGTGCCAGCTCACCTTCGACTAGCGGGACATATGAGCAGTTCTTC; CDR3: CASSPSTSGTYEQFF
J: TRBJ1-5; V: TRBV28; size: .; D: .; DNA: TGTGCCAGCAGTTCCAGGGGTCAGCCCCAGCATTTT; CDR3: CASSSRGQPQHF
J: TRBJ2-3; V: TRBV11-2; size: .; D: .; DNA: TGTGCCAGCAGCTTGGGTTCAGCGCCGAGCACAGATACGCAGTATTTT; CDR3: CASSLGSAPSTDTQYF
J: TRBJ2-7; V: TRBV28; size: few; D: TRBD1; DNA: TGTGCCAGCAGGTCCACCGGGACAGGGGCCCACGAGCAGTACTTC; CDR3: CASRSTGTGAHEQYF
J: TRBJ2-1; V: TRBV2; size: .; D: TRBD2; DNA: TGTGCCAGCAGTGGTTCGAGCGGGAGCCGGTCGACTCATGAGCAGTTCTTC; CDR3: CASSGSSGSRSTHEQFF
J: TRBJ2-5; V: TRBV9; size: .; D: TRBD2; DNA: TGTGCCAGCAGCGCCGAGGGACTAGCGGATATAGAGACCCAGTACTTC; CDR3: CASSAEGLADIETQYF
J: TRBJ2-3; V: TRBV2; size: few; D: TRBD2; DNA: TGTGCCAGCCCTCGACTAGCGGGAAGGCGAGATACGCAGTATTTT; CDR3: CASPRLAGRRDTQYF
J: TRBJ2-7; V: TRBV10-3; size: .; D: TRBD1; DNA: TGTGCCATCAGTGCGCACGGTGGACAGGAGATTTACGAGCAGTACTTC; CDR3: CAISAHGGQEIYEQYF
J: TRBJ1-4; V: TRBV7-9; size: few; D: TRBD1; DNA: TGTGCCAGCAGCCGCCAGACCCGGGACAGGGGGCATTCTAATGAAAAACTGTTTTTT; CDR3: CASSRQTRDRGHSNEKLFF
J: TRBJ2-5; V: TRBV6-1; size: .; D: TRBD2; DNA: TGTGCCAGCATCTTTAGCGGGAAAGAGACCCAGTACTTC; CDR3: CASIFSGKETQYF
J: TRBJ2-5; V: TRBV2; size: .; D: .; DNA: TGTGCCAGCAGTGAAGCGGTGGGCAGGGGTGAGACCCAGTACTTC; CDR3: CASSEAVGRGETQYF
J: TRBJ2-7; V: TRBV28; size: once; D: .; DNA: TGTGCCAGCAGCTCTCCCCTCCAGGAGCAGTACTTC; CDR3: CASSSPLQEQYF
J: TRBJ2-2; V: TRBV5-1; size: few; D: TRBD1; DNA: TGCGCCAGCAGCCCAGGGGGAGACTCCGGGGAGCTGTTTTTT; CDR3: CASSPGGDSGELFF
J: TRBJ2-1; V: TRBV6-1; size: .; D: .; DNA: TGTGCCAGCAGTGAATCGGGGTTGGGTGAGCAGTTCTTC; CDR3: CASSESGLGEQFF
J: TRBJ2-1; V: TRBV25-1; size: .; D: .; DNA: TGTGCCAGCAGTGAAGCGGGCCCCTACAATGAGCAGTTCTTC; CDR3: CASSEAGPYNEQFF
J: TRBJ2-3; V: TRBV7-8; size: few; D: TRBD2; DNA: TGTGCCAGCAGCCCTAGCGGGAGTAGGGCAGATACGCAGTATTTT; CDR3: CASSPSGSRADTQYF
J: TRBJ1-3; V: TRBV7-9; size: .; D: .; DNA: TGTGCCAGCAGCTCCACCCAGTCCTCTGGAAACACCATATATTTT; CDR3: CASSSTQSSGNTIYF
J: TRBJ2-6; V: TRBV29-1; size: few; D: TRBD1; DNA: TGCAGCGCAGACGTAAGGGGGCTCGGGGCCAACGTCCTGACTTTC; CDR3: CSADVRGLGANVLTF
J: TRBJ1-1; V: TRBV19; size: few; D: .; DNA: TGTGCCAGTAGTGGACAGAAGTTGAACACTGAAGCTTTCTTT; CDR3: CASSGQKLNTEAFF
J: TRBJ2-3; V: TRBV5-6; size: .; D: .; DNA: TGTGCCAGCAGCTTCGCACTAGCCGATGGGGATACGCAGTATTTT; CDR3: CASSFALADGDTQYF
J: TRBJ2-7; V: TRBV7-8; size: .; D: .; DNA: TGTGCCAGCAGCTTAGCGACGAGTGACAGGCACCTCTACGAGCAGTACTTC; CDR3: CASSLATSDRHLYEQYF
J: TRBJ2-1; V: TRBV19; size: few; D: TRBD2; DNA: TGTGCCAGTGGGAGGGATGAGCAGTTCTTC; CDR3: CASGRDEQFF
J: TRBJ1-5; V: TRBV18; size: .; D: TRBD1; DNA: TGTGCCAGCTCACCACGGACAGGGGATAGCAATCAGCCCCAGCATTTT; CDR3: CASSPRTGDSNQPQHF
J: TRBJ1-2; V: TRBV6-1; size: .; D: .; DNA: TGTGCCAGCAGTGAAGTGGCAGACAATGGCTACACCTTC; CDR3: CASSEVADNGYTF
J: TRBJ2-1; V: TRBV5-4; size: .; D: TRBD2; DNA: TGTGCCAGCAGCTTAGTAACTAGCGGGGGCTACAATGAGCAGTTCTTC; CDR3: CASSLVTSGGYNEQFF
J: TRBJ1-2; V: TRBV5-6; size: .; D: .; DNA: TGTGCCAGCAGCTTGTCCTCCCTCTATGGCTACACCTTC; CDR3: CASSLSSLYGYTF
J: TRBJ1-2; V: TRBV7-2; size: few; D: TRBD1; DNA: TGTGCCAGCAGTTTACAGGGGACAGGGGGTGGCTACACCTTC; CDR3: CASSLQGTGGGYTF
J: TRBJ2-3; V: TRBV7-9; size: few; D: TRBD2; DNA: TGTGCCAGCACAAGCGGGACCACAGATACGCAGTATTTT; CDR3: CASTSGTTDTQYF
J: TRBJ2-3; V: TRBV25-1; size: .; D: TRBD2; DNA: TGTGCCAGCAGTGCAAGTGGCCTCATCCAGCGGGGGCGGGATACGCAGTATTTT; CDR3: CASSASGLIQRGRDTQYF
J: TRBJ2-1; V: TRBV5-1; size: few; D: TRBD2; DNA: TGCGCCAGCAGCAAAGGGACTAGTGGCCCATACAATGAGCAGTTCTTC; CDR3: CASSKGTSGPYNEQFF
J: TRBJ2-1; V: TRBV5-1; size: .; D: TRBD2; DNA: TGCGCCAGCAGCCCCGTCACTAGCGTTGGGAACTACAATGAGCAGTTCTTC; CDR3: CASSPVTSVGNYNEQFF
J: TRBJ2-1; V: TRBV11-1; size: .; D: TRBD1; DNA: TGTGCCAGCAGCGCACCGGGACAGGGCCCCGTACTCTACAATGAGCAGTTCTTC; CDR3: CASSAPGQGPVLYNEQFF
J: TRBJ2-6; V: TRBV5-4; size: .; D: TRBD1; DNA: TGTGCCAGCAGCTCCCGGGACAGGGGCTCTGGGGCCAACGTCCTGACTTTC; CDR3: CASSSRDRGSGANVLTF
J: TRBJ2-5; V: TRBV27; size: .; D: TRBD2; DNA: TGTGCCAGCAGTTCCCGACTAGCGGGAGTTGAGACCCAGTACTTC; CDR3: CASSSRLAGVETQYF
J: TRBJ1-2; V: TRBV5-1; size: few; D: .; DNA: TGCGCCAGCAGCTCAGACAGAGAAACCTATGGCTACACCTTC; CDR3: CASSSDRETYGYTF
J: TRBJ2-1; V: TRBV29-1; size: .; D: TRBD2; DNA: TGCAGCGTTGTACCGGGACTAGCGGATCCCTCCTACAATGAGCAGTTCTTC; CDR3: CSVVPGLADPSYNEQFF